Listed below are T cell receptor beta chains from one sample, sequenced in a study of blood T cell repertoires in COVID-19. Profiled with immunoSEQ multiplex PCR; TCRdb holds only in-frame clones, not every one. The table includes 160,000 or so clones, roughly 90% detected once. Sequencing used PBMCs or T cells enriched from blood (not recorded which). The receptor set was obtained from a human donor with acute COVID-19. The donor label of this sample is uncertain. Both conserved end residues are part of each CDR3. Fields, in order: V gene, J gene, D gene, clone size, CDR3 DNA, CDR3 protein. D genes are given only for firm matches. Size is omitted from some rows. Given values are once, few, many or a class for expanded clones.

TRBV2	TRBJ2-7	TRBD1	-	TGTGCCAGCAGTGATCACAGGGGGCTCGACGAGCAGTACTTC	CASSDHRGLDEQYF
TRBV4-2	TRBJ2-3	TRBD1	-	TGTGCCAGCAGCCAAGAGGGACAGGGATCAGATACGCAGTATTTT	CASSQEGQGSDTQYF
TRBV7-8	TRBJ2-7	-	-	TGTGCCAGCAGCTTGCGATTTACAGCTAACTACGAGCAGTACTTC	CASSLRFTANYEQYF
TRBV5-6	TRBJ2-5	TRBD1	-	TGTGCCAGCAGCTTGTCCCTGGACAGGGGAGTAGAGACCCAGTACTTC	CASSLSLDRGVETQYF
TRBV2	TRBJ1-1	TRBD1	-	TGTGCCAGCAGTTGGACAGGGAACACTGAAGCTTTCTTT	CASSWTGNTEAFF
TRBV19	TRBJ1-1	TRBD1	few	TGTGCCAGTAACCACAGGGGAGGAGGCACTGAAGCTTTCTTT	CASNHRGGGTEAFF
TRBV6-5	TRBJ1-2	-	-	TGTGCCAGCAGTTCTTCACTTACGGGGTTAGGCTACACCTTC	CASSSSLTGLGYTF
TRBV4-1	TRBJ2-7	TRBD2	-	TGCGCCAGCAGCCCGAGCGCCGGCGGGGGTAGCTCCTACGAGCAGTACTTC	CASSPSAGGGSSYEQYF
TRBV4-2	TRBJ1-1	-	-	TGTGCCAGCAGCCCGAGGGGAGGGGCTATCACTGAAGCTTTCTTT	CASSPRGGAITEAFF
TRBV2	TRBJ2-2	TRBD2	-	TGTGCCAGCAGTAACCGGGACCGCGGGGGATCCGGGGAGCTGTTTTTT	CASSNRDRGGSGELFF
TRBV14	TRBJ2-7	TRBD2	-	TGTGCCAGCAGCCACCTCCCATCGGGGGGAGAGCAGTACTTC	CASSHLPSGGEQYF
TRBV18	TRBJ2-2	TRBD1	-	TGTGCCAGCTCACCCGGACAGGTTAACACCGGGGAGCTGTTTTTT	CASSPGQVNTGELFF
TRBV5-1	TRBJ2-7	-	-	TGCGCCAGCAGCCTTGGGTTACTGGCAGGACATGGAACCTCCAACGAGCAGTACTTC	CASSLGLLAGHGTSNEQYF
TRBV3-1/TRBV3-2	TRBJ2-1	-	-	TGTGCCAGCAGCCAAGATCCCTACAGAGAATTCTACAATGAGCAGTTCTTC	CASSQDPYREFYNEQFF
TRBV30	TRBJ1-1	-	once	TGTGCCTGGAGGGGGGGTGGTTGGACTGAAGCTTTCTTT	CAWRGGGWTEAFF
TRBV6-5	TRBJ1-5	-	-	TGTGCCAGCAGTCCCAAGGGGTGTCAGCCCCAGCATTTT	CASSPKGCQPQHF
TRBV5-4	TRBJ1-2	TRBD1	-	TGTGCCAGCAGAACCGGGACAGGGCTCTATGGCTACACCTTC	CASRTGTGLYGYTF
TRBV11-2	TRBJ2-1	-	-	TGTGCCAGCAGCTTAGCGGCGGGGGCCCCCTACAATGAGCAGTTCTTC	CASSLAAGAPYNEQFF
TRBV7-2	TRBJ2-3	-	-	TGTGCCAGCAGCTCAATCCCCACTTGGTCTAGCACAGATACGCAGTATTTT	CASSSIPTWSSTDTQYF
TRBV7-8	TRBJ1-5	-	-	TGTGCCAGCAGCTTACAGGATAGGTGGGGCAGGGGATCCAATCAGCCCCAGCATTTT	CASSLQDRWGRGSNQPQHF
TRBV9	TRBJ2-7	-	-	TGTGCCAGCAGCGTAGGCTCCAACGAGCTCTCTAACGAGCAGTACTTC	CASSVGSNELSNEQYF
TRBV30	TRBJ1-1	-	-	TGTGCCTGGAGGGGAGTAGAGAACACTGAAGCTTTCTTT	CAWRGVENTEAFF
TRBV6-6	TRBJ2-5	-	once	TGTGCCAGCAGTTATGCGGGTGGGGAGACCCAGTACTTC	CASSYAGGETQYF
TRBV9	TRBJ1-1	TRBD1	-	TGTGCCAGCAGCGTAGAAGGACAGGGGGCTGGGAACACTGAAGCTTTCTTT	CASSVEGQGAGNTEAFF
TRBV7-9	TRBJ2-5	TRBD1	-	TGTGCCAGCAGCCACACTGGGCAGGGGGCTGAGACCCAGTACTTC	CASSHTGQGAETQYF
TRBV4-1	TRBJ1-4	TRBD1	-	TGCGCCAGCAGCCTACCGACAGGGGGCCGGGGTAGGAAACTGTTTTTT	CASSLPTGGRGRKLFF
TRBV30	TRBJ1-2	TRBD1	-	TGTGCCTGGAGTAACCCGGACAGGGGGCACTATGGCTACACCTTC	CAWSNPDRGHYGYTF
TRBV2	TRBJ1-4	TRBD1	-	TGTGCCAGCAGTGAGGGGACAGGGAGGGAAAAACTGTTTTTT	CASSEGTGREKLFF
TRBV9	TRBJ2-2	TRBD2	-	TGTGCCAGCAGCGTCCGCACTAGCGGGGGGGCCCTAGGGGAGCTGTTTTTT	CASSVRTSGGALGELFF
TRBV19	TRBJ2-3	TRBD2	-	TGTGCCAGTAGTACCTCTAGCGGGGGGTTCACAGATACGCAGTATTTT	CASSTSSGGFTDTQYF
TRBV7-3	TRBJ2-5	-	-	TGTGCCAGCAGCTTATTAGGCGGGGATCTCGAGACCCAGTACTTC	CASSLLGGDLETQYF
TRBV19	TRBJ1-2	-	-	TGTGCCAGTAGTACGCAATTAGCGGGGGCGAAGGGCTACACCTTC	CASSTQLAGAKGYTF
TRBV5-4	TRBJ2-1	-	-	TGTGCCAGCAGCCCATCCTGGGGGCGGGGGTCTGGTGAGCAGTTCTTC	CASSPSWGRGSGEQFF
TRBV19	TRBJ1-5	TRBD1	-	TGTGCCAGTACCAACAGGGGGTATCAGCCCCAGCATTTT	CASTNRGYQPQHF
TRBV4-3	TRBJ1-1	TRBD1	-	TGCGCCAGCAGCCAAGACCCCAGACAGGGCGAAGCTTTCTTT	CASSQDPRQGEAFF
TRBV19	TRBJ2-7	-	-	TGTGCCAGTAGTATAGATAAGCCTCCCTACGAGCAGTACTTC	CASSIDKPPYEQYF
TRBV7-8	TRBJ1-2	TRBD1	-	TGTGCCAGCAGCTTAGGGGACAGGGGCTATGGCTACACCTTC	CASSLGDRGYGYTF
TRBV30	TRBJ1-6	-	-	TGTGCCTGGAGTGTACCCGGCAGGGCCTCTTCACCCCTCCACTTT	CAWSVPGRASSPLHF
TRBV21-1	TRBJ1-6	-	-	TGTGCCAGCGCCGGGGGGGACAGGGGTTCACCCCTCCACTTT	CASAGGDRGSPLHF
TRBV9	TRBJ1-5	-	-	TGTGCCAGCAGCGTAGGCAGGGGCAATCAGCCCCAGCATTTT	CASSVGRGNQPQHF
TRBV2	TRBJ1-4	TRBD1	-	TGTGCCAGCACTTGGACAGGGGGCGTACAAAGTGAAAAACTGTTTTTT	CASTWTGGVQSEKLFF
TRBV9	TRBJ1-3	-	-	TGTGCCAGCAGCGTAGGGGCAGCCCGCGGGGGAAACACCATATATTTT	CASSVGAARGGNTIYF
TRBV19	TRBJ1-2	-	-	TGTGCCAGTAGTATTACCCAGGCTAACTATGGCTACACCTTC	CASSITQANYGYTF
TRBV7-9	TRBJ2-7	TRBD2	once	TGTGCCAGCAGCTCCCCAGTTAGGCGGGGGGGCATCTCCTACGAGCAGTACTTC	CASSSPVRRGGISYEQYF
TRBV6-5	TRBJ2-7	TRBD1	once	TGTGCCAGCAGTTACGGGGGGACAGGGCCCTACGAGCAGTACTTC	CASSYGGTGPYEQYF
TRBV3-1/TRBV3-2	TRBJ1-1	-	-	TGTGCCAGCAGCCAAGCCAGGGTGGGTGAAGCTTTCTTT	CASSQARVGEAFF
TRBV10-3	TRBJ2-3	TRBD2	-	TGTGCCATCAGTGTCCTAGCGGGGGGCACAGATACGCAGTATTTT	CAISVLAGGTDTQYF
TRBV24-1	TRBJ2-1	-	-	TGTGCCACCAGTGCCTATGGGGGGAATGAGCAGTTCTTC	CATSAYGGNEQFF
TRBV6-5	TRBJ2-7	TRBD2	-	TGTGCCAGCAGTTACTCGGACGGCGGGGGGGCCAACGAGCAGTACTTC	CASSYSDGGGANEQYF
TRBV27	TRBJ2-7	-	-	TGTGCCAGCAGTTTTAGCGGTTCCTCCTACGAGCAGTACTTC	CASSFSGSSYEQYF
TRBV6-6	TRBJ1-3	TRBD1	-	TGTGCCAGCAGTCGAATCTCCGGGACAGGGAAAGTTGGAAACACCATATATTTT	CASSRISGTGKVGNTIYF
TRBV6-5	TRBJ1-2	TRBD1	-	TGTGCCAGCAGCATCCGGGACAGGGGTAGCTACACCTTC	CASSIRDRGSYTF
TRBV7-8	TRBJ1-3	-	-	TGTGCCAGCAGCTTAAAGCGCTTAGGGGTCTCTGGAAACACCATATATTTT	CASSLKRLGVSGNTIYF